This T cell receptor beta chain was identified during a study of memory CD4+ T cells and cytomegalovirus serostatus. Profiled with immunoSEQ multiplex PCR; TCRdb holds only in-frame clones, not every one. The data show tens of thousands of clones, with approximately 71% seen just once and around 0.81% held by the top ten. The germline V gene has CDR1 MNHEY and CDR2 SMNVEV (reference sequence). The CDR3 contains 14 residues. Between the trimmed V and J ends, which lost 3 bases and 7 bases, there was a span of 13 bases. Single viable CD3+CD4+CD8-CD45RO+ cells were sorted as the memory CD4+ T cells. This rearrangement joins TRBV27 to TRBJ2-1, with D possibly TRBD1 on 6 matching bases. This sequence originates from an adult in good health and CMV-seronegative. Source material: memory CD4+ T cells from blood. The CDR3 DNA sequence: TGTGCCAGCAGTTTTAACAGGGCTTTGAATGAGCAGTTCTTC. Residues: CASSFNRALNEQFF.